This entry lists 12 T cell receptor beta chains sequenced from one sample in a study of OX40 agonist ivuxolimab in advanced cancers. The method was immunoSEQ multiplex PCR; TCRdb's version includes in-frame clones alone and lacks a portion of them. Among 43,000 or so clones, 70% to 90% were seen once, and the ten largest hold under 40%. This specimen consisted of CD4+ or CD8+ T cells sorted from blood, obtained in a trial of the OX40 agonist ivuxolimab. The source of these receptors is an adult with an advanced solid tumor such as melanoma, head and neck, liver or kidney cancer.

The rearrangement links TRBV19 to TRBJ2-3; 7 nucleotides agree with TRBD1. Germline V gives CDR1 LNHDA, CDR2 SQIVND (reference sequence). This CDR3 is built from 15 residues. V shed 7 bases, J shed 0 bases, and the junction held 7 bases outside the gene matches. The CDR3 sequence: CASMGTDPSTDTQYF. The CDR3 DNA sequence: TGTGCCAGTATGGGGACAGATCCTAGCACAGATACGCAGTATTTT.

The chain has TRBV7-2 and TRBJ2-7; 8 nucleotides match TRBD2. The CDR3 has 15 residues. The V segment lost 1 base and the J segment 3 bases; nucleotides outside the gene matches: 5. Germline loops: CDR1 SGHTA, CDR2 FQGNSA. The CDR3: CASSLGAGDLYEQYF. In DNA, the CDR3 is TGTGCCAGCAGCTTAGGAGCGGGGGACCTCTACGAGCAGTACTTC.

The V gene is TRBV7-9, the J gene TRBJ2-3; 9 positions agree with TRBD2. Germline V gene data show CDR1 as SEHNR and CDR2 as FQNEAQ (reference sequence). The junction had 10 bases not matched to a gene; V was cut back by 5 bases and J by 1 base. The CDR3 consists of 17 residues. The CDR3 DNA follows: TGTGCCAGCAGCCGCCCAGGATTAGCGGGGGGCACAGATACGCAGTATTTT. Amino acid sequence: CASSRPGLAGGTDTQYF. The entire variable domain, with the rest obtained from reference TRBV7-9 and TRBJ2-3, is as follows: DTGVSQNPRHKITKRGQNVTFRCDPISEHNRLYWYRQTLGQGPEFLTYFQNEAQLEKSRLLSDRFSAERPKGSFSTLEIQRTEQGDSAMYLCASSRPGLAGGTDTQYFGPGTRLTVL.

This CDR3 reads CASSYSGSGQETQYF. As DNA, the CDR3 is TGTGCCAGCAGTTACTCAGGGAGCGGTCAAGAGACCCAGTACTTC. V gene TRBV6-5 combines with J gene TRBJ2-5; D possibly corresponds to TRBD2 (5 bases). This CDR3 spans 15 amino acids. Germline values: CDR1 MNHEY, CDR2 SVGAGI. Trimming pared 0 bases from V and 2 bases from J, leaving 10 bases between.

The gene calls are TRBV30 and TRBJ1-4; no clear D gene. Germline CDR1 and CDR2: GTSNPN and SVGIG (reference sequence). The CDR3 is 14 residues long. V lost 2 bases and J lost 0, with 7 bases in between. CDR3 bases: TGTGCCTGGAGTTCGTCGACAACTAATGAAAAACTGTTTTTT. Its protein is CAWSSSTTNEKLFF.

V usage is TRBV5-4 and J usage is TRBJ2-6; 9 bases are shared with TRBD1. CDR3 size: 17 residues. Looked up from germline, CDR1 is SGHNT and CDR2 is YYREEE (reference sequence). The V segment lost 3 bases and the J segment 0 bases; nucleotides outside the gene matches: 4. The CDR3: CASSSGTGNSGANVLTF. CDR3 nucleotide sequence: TGTGCCAGCAGCTCCGGGACAGGGAACTCTGGGGCCAACGTCCTGACTTTC.

This clone was recorded once. V is TRBV5-6 and J is TRBJ1-2, with D possibly TRBD1 on 5 matching bases. Trimming removed 4 bases from V and 2 bases from J, with 12 bases in between. In germline, CDR1 is SGHDT, CDR2 YYEEEE. The length of the CDR3 is 14 residues. DNA of the CDR3: TGTGCCAGCAGCCTCTTACAGGAGAACTATGGCTACACCTTC. Translated, it gives CASSLLQENYGYTF.

The rearrangement joins TRBV10-3 to TRBJ1-2; a possible D gene is TRBD1 (5 bases). The CDR3 has 16 amino acids. The germline CDR1 and CDR2 sequences are ENHRY and SYGVKD. Trimming took off 4 bases at V and 6 bases at J, with 21 bases between the two ends. The CDR3 DNA is TGTGCCATCAGTGGTTCTTGGGGCAGGGAGGGTGATGGCTACACCTTC. It is translated as CAISGSWGREGDGYTF.

The V and J genes are TRBV11-1 and TRBJ1-1; D uncertain. CDR3 length equals 13 residues. In germline, CDR1 is SGHAT, CDR2 FQDESV (reference sequence). Trimming shortened V by 5 bases and J by 4 bases, and 11 bases separated the two germline ends. The CDR3 sequence: CASSRGRITEAFF. In DNA form, the CDR3 reads TGTGCCAGCAGCCGAGGTAGGATCACTGAAGCTTTCTTT.

The V call is TRBV18, the J call TRBJ2-1; 7 nucleotides line up with TRBD1. J was trimmed by 4 bases and V by 6 bases; bases with no gene match: 6. The CDR3 runs to 14 residues. Per the germline V gene, CDR1 is KGHSH and CDR2 is LQKENI. The CDR3 sequence: CASSRTGIYNEQFF. CDR3 sequence (DNA): TGTGCCAGCTCTAGGACAGGTATATACAATGAGCAGTTCTTC.

This clone turned up a few times. This sequence joins TRBV25-1 and TRBJ1-2; D remains ambiguous. V dropped 7 bases and J dropped 8 bases, with 14 bases sitting between them. CDR3 length: 12 amino acids. Germline V gene data show CDR1 as MGHDK and CDR2 as SYGVNS. CDR3 in amino acids: CASTDGTSGYTF. As DNA, the CDR3 is TGTGCCAGCACGGACGGAACGAGCGGCTACACCTTC.

V gene TRBV6-1 combines with J gene TRBJ1-1; D is unresolved. V shed 6 bases and J shed 6 bases, with 14 bases lying between them. This CDR3 is 13 amino acids long. CDR1 MNHNS and CDR2 SASEGT come from the germline V gene. The chain's CDR3 is CASSPLSSAEAFF. CDR3 nucleotides: TGTGCCAGCAGCCCTCTGAGTAGTGCTGAAGCTTTCTTT.